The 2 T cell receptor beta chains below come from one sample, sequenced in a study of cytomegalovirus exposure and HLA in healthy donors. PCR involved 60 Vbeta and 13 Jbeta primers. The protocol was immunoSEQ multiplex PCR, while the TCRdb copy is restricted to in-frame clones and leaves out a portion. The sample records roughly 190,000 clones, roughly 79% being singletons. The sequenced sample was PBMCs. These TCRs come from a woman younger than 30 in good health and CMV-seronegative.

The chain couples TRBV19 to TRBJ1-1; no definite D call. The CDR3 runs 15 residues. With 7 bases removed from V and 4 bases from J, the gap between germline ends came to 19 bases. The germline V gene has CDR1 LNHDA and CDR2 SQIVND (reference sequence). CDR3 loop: CASMYKRAGCTEAFF. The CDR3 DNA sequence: TGTGCCAGTATGTATAAGAGGGCCGGGTGCACTGAAGCTTTCTTT.

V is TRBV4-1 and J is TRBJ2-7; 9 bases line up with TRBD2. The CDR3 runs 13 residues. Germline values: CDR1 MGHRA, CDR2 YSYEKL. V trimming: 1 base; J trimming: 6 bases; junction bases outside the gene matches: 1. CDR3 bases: TGCGCCAGCAGCCAAGCAGCGGGGGGCGAGCAGTACTTC. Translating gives CASSQAAGGEQYF.